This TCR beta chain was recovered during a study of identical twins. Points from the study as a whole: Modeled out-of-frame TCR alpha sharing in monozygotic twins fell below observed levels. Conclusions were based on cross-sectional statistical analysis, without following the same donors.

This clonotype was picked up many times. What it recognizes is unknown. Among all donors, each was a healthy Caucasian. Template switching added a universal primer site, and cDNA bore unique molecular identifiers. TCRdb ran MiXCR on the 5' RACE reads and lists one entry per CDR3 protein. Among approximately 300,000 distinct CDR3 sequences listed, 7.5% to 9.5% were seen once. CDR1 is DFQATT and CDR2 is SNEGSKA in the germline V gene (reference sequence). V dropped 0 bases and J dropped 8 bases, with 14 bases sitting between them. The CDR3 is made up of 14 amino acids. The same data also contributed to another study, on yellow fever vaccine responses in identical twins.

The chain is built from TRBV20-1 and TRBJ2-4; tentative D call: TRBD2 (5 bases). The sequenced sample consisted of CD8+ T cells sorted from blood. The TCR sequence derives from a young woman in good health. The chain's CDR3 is CSARDLGSWDIQYF. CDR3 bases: TGCAGTGCTAGAGATTTAGGGAGTTGGGACATTCAGTACTTC.